This T cell receptor (beta chain) is drawn from a study of shared clonotypes between healthy human individuals. Study outcomes and limitations: Relative to memory subsets, naive subsets generally showed larger estimated richness.

Sequencing used immunoSEQ multiplex PCR; TCRdb keeps in-frame clones, though not all of them. The sample has millions of clones, more than 85% seen once. The naive CD8 subset, CD45RO-negative cells positively selected for CCR7, excluded terminally differentiated effector memory CD45RA+ cells. The length of the CDR3 is 14 residues. Trimming shortened V by 4 bases and J by 8 bases, and 17 bases separated the two germline ends. Germline CDR1 and CDR2: MNHEY and SVGAGI. About this clone itself: Its antigen is as yet unknown.

This TCR came from a man younger than 35 in good health. Some clones in this sample may be carry-over from other donors' samples. The sequenced sample consisted of naive CD8+ T cells from PBMCs. J is TRBJ1-2 and V is TRBV6-5; weak D call: TRBD1 (5 bases). The CDR3 region has the DNA TGTGCCAGCAGTTGTGGCAGGGAATGTAACGGCTACACCTTC. Protein product: CASSCGRECNGYTF.